The next 5 T cell receptor beta chains were all read from a single sample in a study of sequential checkpoint blockade in melanoma. As for treatment: randomized to nivolumab then ipilimumab (arm A) or the reverse (arm B). Only in-frame clones appear in the TCRdb table, and some are missing; sequencing was by immunoSEQ multiplex PCR. This sample yields about 2,500 clones, of which 15% are seen a single time; about a sixth belongs to the top ten. The starting material was tumor tissue (inferred from file names), obtained from a patient given nivolumab and ipilimumab in sequence. The receptors here all came from a human donor with melanoma.

By share, this clone ranks as medium-sized (0.01 to 0.1%). V and J are TRBV6-8 and TRBJ1-1; 8 nucleotides line up with TRBD1. This CDR3 has 13 residues. CDR1 is MNHGY and CDR2 is SAAAGT in the germline V gene. The trim removed 6 bases at V and 4 bases at J, leaving 4 bases unmatched. The CDR3 region has the DNA TGTGCCAGCAGCAGCACAGGGGGCACTGAAGCTTTCTTT. This gives the protein CASSSTGGTEAFF.

Within the sample, this clone is medium-sized. The chain joins TRBV6-8 to TRBJ2-1; 10 positions agree with TRBD1. CDR1 and CDR2 from the germline V gene are MNHGY and SAAAGT. Trimming removed 2 bases from V and 7 bases from J; junction bases left unmatched: 5. The CDR3 has 15 residues. For the CDR3, the DNA is TGTGCCAGCAGTTACCCGGGACAGGGGTGGAATGAGCAGTTCTTC. Translated: CASSYPGQGWNEQFF.

The DNA of the CDR3 is TGTGCCACATCGACCGGAGGGGGCACAGATACGCAGTATTTT. As protein: CATSTGGGTDTQYF. The chain carries TRBV19 and TRBJ2-3, with TRBD2 as a possible D gene (6 bases). Germline lookup yields CDR1 LNHDA and CDR2 SQIVND (reference sequence). Trimming removed 10 bases from V and 1 base from J, with 15 bases in between. The CDR3 contains 14 residues.

J is TRBJ2-5 and V is TRBV23-1, with D perhaps TRBD1 (5 bases). TRBV23-1 carries the ORF label, with uncertain function. The CDR3 consists of 16 residues. V lost 2 bases to trimming and J lost 2 bases, with 15 bases between them. The CDR3 loop reads CASSQPYRYYQETQYF. The CDR3 bases are TGCGCCAGCAGTCAACCCTACAGGTATTATCAAGAGACCCAGTACTTC.

This clone counts as medium-sized. CDR3 sequence reads: CASSTTPRNTEAFF. For the CDR3, the DNA is TGTGCCAGCAGCACGACACCCAGGAACACTGAAGCTTTCTTT. The V and J genes are TRBV11-3 and TRBJ1-1; D uncertain. Germline CDR1 reads SGHNT; CDR2 reads YENEEA. The CDR3 is 14 amino acids. The V gene lost 5 bases and the J gene lost 1 base, with 11 bases spanning the gap.